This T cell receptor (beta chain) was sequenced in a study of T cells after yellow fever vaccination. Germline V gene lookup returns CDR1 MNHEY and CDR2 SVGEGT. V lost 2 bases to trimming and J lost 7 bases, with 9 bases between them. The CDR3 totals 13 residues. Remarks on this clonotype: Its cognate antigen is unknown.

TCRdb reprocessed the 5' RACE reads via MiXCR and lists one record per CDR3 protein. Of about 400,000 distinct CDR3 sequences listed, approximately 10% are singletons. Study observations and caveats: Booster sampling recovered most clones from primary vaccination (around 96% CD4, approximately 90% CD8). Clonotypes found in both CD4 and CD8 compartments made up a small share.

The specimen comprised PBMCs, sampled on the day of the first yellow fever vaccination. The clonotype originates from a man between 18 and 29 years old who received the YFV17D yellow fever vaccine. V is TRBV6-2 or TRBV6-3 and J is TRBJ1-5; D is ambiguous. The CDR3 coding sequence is TGTGCCAGCAGTTACGGGGAGAGACAGCCCCAGCATTTT. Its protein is CASSYGERQPQHF.